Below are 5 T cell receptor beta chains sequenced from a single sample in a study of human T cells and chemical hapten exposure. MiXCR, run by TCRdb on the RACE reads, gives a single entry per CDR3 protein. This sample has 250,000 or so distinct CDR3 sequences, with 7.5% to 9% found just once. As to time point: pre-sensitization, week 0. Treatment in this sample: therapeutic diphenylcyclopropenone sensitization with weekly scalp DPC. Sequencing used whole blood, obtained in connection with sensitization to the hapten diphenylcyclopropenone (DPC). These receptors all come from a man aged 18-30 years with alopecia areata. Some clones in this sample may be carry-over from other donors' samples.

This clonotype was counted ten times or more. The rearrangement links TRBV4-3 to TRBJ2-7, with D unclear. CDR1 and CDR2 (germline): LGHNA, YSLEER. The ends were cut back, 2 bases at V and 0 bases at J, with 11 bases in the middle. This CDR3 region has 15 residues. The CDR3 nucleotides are TGCGCCAGCAGCCAACAGACGTCGGCCTCCTACGAGCAGTACTTC. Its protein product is CASSQQTSASYEQYF.

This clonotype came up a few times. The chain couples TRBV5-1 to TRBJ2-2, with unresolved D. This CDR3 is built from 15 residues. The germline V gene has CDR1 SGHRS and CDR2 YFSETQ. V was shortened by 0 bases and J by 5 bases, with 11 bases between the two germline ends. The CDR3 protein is CASSLGPLTTGELFF. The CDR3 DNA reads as TGCGCCAGCAGCTTGGGTCCCCTTACGACCGGGGAGCTGTTTTTT.

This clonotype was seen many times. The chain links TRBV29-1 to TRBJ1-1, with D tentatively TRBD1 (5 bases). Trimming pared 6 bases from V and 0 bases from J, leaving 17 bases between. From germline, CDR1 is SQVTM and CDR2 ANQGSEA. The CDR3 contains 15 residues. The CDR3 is CSVDPGRLMNTEAFF. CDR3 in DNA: TGCAGCGTCGATCCGGGACGGCTGATGAACACTGAAGCTTTCTTT.

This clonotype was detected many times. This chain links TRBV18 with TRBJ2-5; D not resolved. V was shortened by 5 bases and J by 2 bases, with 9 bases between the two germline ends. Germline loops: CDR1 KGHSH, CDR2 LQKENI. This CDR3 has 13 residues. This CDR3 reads CASSRLVQETQYF. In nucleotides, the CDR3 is TGTGCCAGCTCAAGACTGGTACAAGAGACCCAGTACTTC.

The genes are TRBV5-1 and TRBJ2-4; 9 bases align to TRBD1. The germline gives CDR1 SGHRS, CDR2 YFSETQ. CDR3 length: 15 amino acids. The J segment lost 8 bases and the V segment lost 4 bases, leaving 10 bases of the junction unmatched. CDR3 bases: TGCGCCAGCAGCCCTAACAGGGGGCCGGGGGACATTCAGTACTTC. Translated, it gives CASSPNRGPGDIQYF.